This TCR beta chain was sequenced in a study of regulatory T cells in long-lasting Graves disease. Arm-PCR with iRepertoire HTBI primers amplified the CDR3 regions for these TCR beta libraries. TCRdb re-analysed the multiplex PCR reads in MiXCR, keeping a single row per CDR3 protein. The sample holds 450,000 to 650,000 distinct CDR3 sequences, roughly 15% seen once. This clonotype was seen at least ten times. The V gene's germline CDR1 is SGHAT and CDR2 FQNNGV. The CDR3 length is 13 residues. Trimming stripped 1 base from V and 11 bases from J, with 11 bases between. Time point given: newly diagnosed GD, antithyroid drugs for less than 3 months. RNA extracted from PBMCs served as the sequencing template. The sample also formed part of further work on T cells in Graves' hyperthyroidism and ophthalmopathy.

The chain recombines TRBV11-2 with TRBJ1-4, with unresolved D. This clonotype was sampled from a woman aged 40 to 65 with Graves disease. The sample was peripheral blood mononuclear cells (PBMCs), taken at new diagnosis, from a patient treated with antithyroid drugs. This chain's CDR3 is CASSLGSKPKLFF. The CDR3 coding sequence is TGTGCCAGCAGCTTAGGCAGCAAGCCGAAACTGTTTTTT.